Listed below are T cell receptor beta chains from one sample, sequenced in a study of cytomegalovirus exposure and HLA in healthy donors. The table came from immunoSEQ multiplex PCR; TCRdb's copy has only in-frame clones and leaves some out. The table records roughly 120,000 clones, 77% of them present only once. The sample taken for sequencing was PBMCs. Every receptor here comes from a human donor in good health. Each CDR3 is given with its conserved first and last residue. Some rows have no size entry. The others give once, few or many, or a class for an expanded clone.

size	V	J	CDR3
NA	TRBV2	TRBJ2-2	CASRGQNTGELFF
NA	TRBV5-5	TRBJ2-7	CASRPGGGSYEQYF
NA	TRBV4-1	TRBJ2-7	CASSQASQGTNSYEQYF
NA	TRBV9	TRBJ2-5	CASSVVLSGKGEEQYF
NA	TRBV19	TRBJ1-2	CASSSGNYGYTF
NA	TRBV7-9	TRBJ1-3	CASSLAGSSGNTIYF
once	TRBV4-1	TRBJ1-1	CASSSSGNRGLVTEAFF
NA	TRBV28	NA	CASSLTGTGSSYEQYF
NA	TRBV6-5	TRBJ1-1	CASRQEGLTEAFF
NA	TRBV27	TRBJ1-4	CASSPQGYDEKLFF
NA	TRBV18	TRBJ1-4	CASSPFRQGTNEKLFF
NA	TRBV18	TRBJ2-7	CASSPLSGRASYEQYF
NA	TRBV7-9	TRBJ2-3	CASSSAPSGRGDTQYF
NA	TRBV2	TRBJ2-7	CASRLAGGSYEQYF
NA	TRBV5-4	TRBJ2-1	CASSLIGGNEQFF
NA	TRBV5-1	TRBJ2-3	CASSHRVSRGDTQYF
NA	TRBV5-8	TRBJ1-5	CASSFTGMGGQPQHF
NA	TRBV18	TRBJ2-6	CASSPQGSGANVLTF
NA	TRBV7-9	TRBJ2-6	CASSAGTGPVSGANVLTF
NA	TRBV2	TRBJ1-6	CASSLYSNSPLHF